The 9 T cell receptor beta chains below come from one sample, sequenced in a study of T cells in Graves' hyperthyroidism and ophthalmopathy. Amplification yielded TCR beta CDR3 regions, with RNA transcripts as the source. During a first-round RT-PCR of the TCR CDR3, the HTBI primer set was used. TCRdb ran MiXCR on the multiplex PCR reads and lists one entry per CDR3 protein. The sample lists around 340,000 distinct CDR3 sequences, 15% to 20% occurring once. The material sequenced was blood. The receptors stem from a woman aged 50 to 60 with Graves' hyperthyroidism.

This clonotype was detected a few times. The rearrangement joins TRBV7-9 to TRBJ2-2; D might be TRBD1 or TRBD2, each matching 5 bases. This CDR3 is 16 amino acids long. Trimming took off 4 bases at V and 1 base at J, with 13 bases between the two ends. Germline-derived CDR1 and CDR2 are SEHNR and FQNEAQ (reference sequence). The CDR3 bases are TGTGCCAGCAGCTCACCGGGACCGAGGAACACCGGGGAGCTGTTTTTT. It encodes CASSSPGPRNTGELFF. The full variable domain, completed using reference TRBV7-9 and TRBJ2-2, is DTGVSQNPRHKITKRGQNVTFRCDPISEHNRLYWYRQTLGQGPEFLTYFQNEAQLEKSRLLSDRFSAERPKGSFSTLEIQRTEQGDSAMYLCASSSPGPRNTGELFFGEGSRLTVL.

In this sample, this clonotype turned up a few times. This rearrangement joins TRBV6-1 to TRBJ1-6, with a tentative D call TRBD1 (6 bases). V lost 5 bases and J lost 6, with 17 bases in between. Germline CDR1 is MNHNS and CDR2 is SASEGT. The CDR3 loop spans 16 amino acids. This CDR3 is CASSHGGGASNSPLHF. The DNA for the CDR3 is TGTGCCAGCAGTCACGGGGGGGGGGCGAGTAATTCACCCCTCCACTTT.

The chain recombines TRBV6-2 or TRBV6-3 with TRBJ2-7; TRBD1 might be the D (6 bases). V was clipped by 2 bases and J by 2 bases, with 10 bases between them. This CDR3 is built from 14 residues. CDR1 and CDR2 from the germline V gene are MNHEY and SVGEGT. CDR3 DNA: TGTGCCAGCAGTTACAACAGGGTAGCCTACGAGCAGTACGTC. It specifies CASSYNRVAYEQYV.

At least ten counts were recorded for this clonotype. CDR3 bases: TGTGCCAGCAGTAGCAGCAGGGACCACGAGCAGTACTTC. As protein: CASSSSRDHEQYF. The chain employs TRBV2 and TRBJ2-7; either TRBD1 or TRBD2 may fit D (5 bases each). V was clipped by 5 bases and J by 5 bases, with 13 bases between them. The CDR3 is 13 amino acids. From germline, CDR1 is SNHLY and CDR2 FYNNEI.

Details on this clonotype: A read error may be the cause here, since a much bigger clone is one base away. This chain uses TRBV5-1 with TRBJ2-1; the D is unclear. The germline V and J ends were trimmed by 4 bases and 3 bases, with 17 bases remaining between them. Germline CDR1 SGHRS, CDR2 YFSETQ. The CDR3 contains 16 residues. The CDR3 spells CASSLFTERVYNEQFF. CDR3 DNA sequence: TGCGCCAGCAGCCTTTTTACGGAGCGTGTCTACAATGAGCAGTTCTTC.

This clonotype was seen a few times. The chain combines TRBV11-2 with TRBJ2-7; D is ambiguous. V gave up 5 bases and J gave up 4 bases, with 18 bases separating them. In germline, CDR1 is SGHAT, CDR2 FQNNGV. This CDR3 has 15 residues. Written as DNA, the CDR3 is TGTGCCAGCAGCCTTTTTGCAGGTGCCTATTACGAGCAGTACTTC. This gives the protein CASSLFAGAYYEQYF.

The rearrangement joins TRBV20-1 to TRBJ2-5, with D possibly matching TRBD1 (6 bases). V gave up 5 bases and J gave up 5 bases, with 9 bases separating them. The CDR3 contains 11 residues. Germline CDR1 DFQATT, CDR2 SNEGSKA (reference sequence). CDR3 nucleotides: TGCAGTGCTGTAAGGGGGGAGACCCAGTACTTC. Amino acids: CSAVRGETQYF.

The J gene is TRBJ1-2, the V gene TRBV20-1; D remains unclear. Germline-derived CDR1 and CDR2 are DFQATT and SNEGSKA (reference sequence). This CDR3 is 8 amino acids long. Between the trimmed V and J ends, which lost 3 bases and 13 bases, there was a span of 6 bases. This CDR3 reads CSASDFTF. The CDR3 coding sequence is TGCAGTGCTAGTGACTTCACCTTC.

This clonotype has just a few counts. This chain links TRBV29-1 with TRBJ1-1; D not certain. Deletions cut 0 bases from V and 7 bases from J, with 9 bases between. Germline loops: CDR1 SQVTM, CDR2 ANQGSEA. This CDR3 is built from 12 residues. Here the CDR3 reads CSVEDRGIEAFF. DNA for the CDR3: TGCAGCGTTGAAGATAGAGGGATTGAAGCTTTCTTT.